The 7 T cell receptor beta chains listed next were all sequenced from one sample in a study of graft-versus-host responses after intestinal transplantation. Sequencing was performed with immunoSEQ multiplex PCR; in TCRdb, only in-frame clones are kept and a portion is missing. This sample yields roughly 96,000 clones, of which around nine tenths are seen a single time; around 0.5% belongs to the top ten. Their recognized antigens are unknown. The material was unstimulated CD8+ T cells sorted from spleen or lymph node cells, obtained before intestinal transplant. The receptors were gathered from a human donor who received an intestinal transplant.

The chain links TRBV7-8 to TRBJ2-7; 10 bases align to TRBD1. After removal of 5 bases from V and 4 bases from J, the junction contained 11 bases not matched to a gene. The CDR3 sequence is 16 residues long. The germline V gene has CDR1 SGHVS and CDR2 FQNEAQ. In DNA form, the CDR3 reads TGTGCCAGCAGCCCCCACCGGGACAGGGGCAGTTACGAGCAGTACTTC. This encodes CASSPHRDRGSYEQYF.

This clone was observed a single time. V gene TRBV5-1 combines with J gene TRBJ2-5; tentatively, D is TRBD1 (6 bases). The CDR3 spans 15 residues. Germline CDR1 is SGHRS and CDR2 is YFSETQ. V lost 0 bases to trimming and J lost 5 bases, with 14 bases between them. The CDR3 protein is CASSLDRDPTETQYF. For the CDR3, the DNA is TGCGCCAGCAGCTTGGACAGGGACCCTACGGAGACCCAGTACTTC.

CDR3 DNA: TGTGCCAGCAGTGAACTGGAGGGAAGCGACCACAATGAGCAGTTCTTC. This gives the protein CASSELEGSDHNEQFF. The gene calls are TRBV6-1 and TRBJ2-1, with D perhaps TRBD2 (6 bases). Germline assignment: CDR1 MNHNS and CDR2 SASEGT. This CDR3 is built from 16 residues. Trimming took 2 bases from V and 5 from J, leaving 16 bases between them.

The V call is TRBV27, the J call TRBJ2-5, with TRBD1 matching over 8 bases. Germline CDR1 reads MNHEY; CDR2 reads SMNVEV (reference sequence). The CDR3 has 13 amino acids. Losses at the gene ends were 7 bases for V and 9 bases for J; bases not matched to a gene: 10. The CDR3 protein is CASKRDRRWSQYF. The CDR3 coding sequence is TGTGCCAGCAAACGGGACAGGCGGTGGTCCCAGTACTTC.

The CDR3 nucleotides read TGTGCCAGCAGCTTGGTAGCTAGCGGGGCTCAAGAGACCCAGTACTTC. Translating gives CASSLVASGAQETQYF. V is TRBV5-5 and J is TRBJ2-5; 9 bases line up with TRBD2. CDR1 SGHKS and CDR2 YYEKEE come from the germline V gene (reference sequence). The CDR3 has 16 residues. The ends lost 0 bases at V and 2 bases at J; junction bases unmatched: 5.

CDR3 region: CASSVGVATNEKLFF. The CDR3 bases are TGTGCCAGCAGTGTAGGAGTTGCAACTAATGAAAAACTGTTTTTT. The chain couples TRBV2 to TRBJ1-4; D uncertain. Trimming stripped 4 bases from V and 0 bases from J, with 9 bases between. The germline CDR1 and CDR2 sequences are SNHLY and FYNNEI. This CDR3 contains 15 residues.

The chain has TRBV10-3 and TRBJ1-6; 9 bases line up with TRBD1. With V trimmed by 1 base and J by 2 bases, 9 bases remained unmatched. The CDR3 sequence is 19 residues long. Germline CDR1 ENHRY, CDR2 SYGVKD. The CDR3 coding sequence is TGTGCCATCAGTGAGTGGGACAGGGCTCTTTTAACCTATAATTCACCCCTCCACTTT. Protein: CAISEWDRALLTYNSPLHF.